Sequencing of this T cell receptor (beta chain) was carried out in a study of T-cell reconstitution after alpha-beta-depleted transplantation in children. J gave up 6 bases and V 5 bases, and 4 bases lay outside the gene matches. CDR3 size: 13 residues. CDR1 SSHAT and CDR2 FNYEAQ come from the germline V gene (reference sequence). Ten or more counts support this clonotype. Unique molecular identifiers were used in preparing the TCRbeta library. TCRdb processed the PCR reads anew with MiXCR; each CDR3 protein has one entry. The sample includes hundreds of thousands of distinct CDR3 sequences, 15% to 20% of them seen just once.

The sequencing used PBMCs, mostly from graft donor cells, collected 360 days after TCRalphabeta/CD19-depleted stem cell transplant. This clonotype was obtained from a boy younger than two who had a stem cell transplant for Wiskott-Aldrich syndrome, so the T cells may come from the graft donor. The rearrangement joins TRBV7-7 to TRBJ2-3, with 8 bases fitting TRBD1. The DNA for the CDR3 is TGTGCCAGCAGCCCAGGGGGCTCGGATACGCAGTATTTT. Its protein product is CASSPGGSDTQYF.